These T cell receptor beta chains were read from a single sample in a study of T cells in Graves' hyperthyroidism and ophthalmopathy. TCRdb used MiXCR to reprocess the multiplex PCR reads, holding one entry per CDR3 protein. Altogether a few hundred thousand distinct CDR3 sequences are present, approximately 21% being singletons, with the ten largest covering approximately 60%. The sequenced sample consisted of blood. These receptor sequences come from a man younger than 40 with Graves' ophthalmopathy. Each CDR3 is given with its conserved first and last residue. The order of the fields is D gene, clone size, V gene, J gene, CDR3 protein, CDR3 DNA. D genes are given only for firm matches. Size tells how often a clone was seen (once, few, many) or the class of an expanded clone, and some rows leave it out.

-	few	TRBV4-2	TRBJ2-5	CASSQDTSRGTQYF	TGTGCCAGCAGCCAAGATACTAGCCGTGGGACCCAGTACTTC
-	-	TRBV3-1	TRBJ2-1	CASSDYSNEQFF	TGTGCCAGCAGTGACTACTCGAATGAGCAGTTCTTC
TRBD1	-	TRBV20-1	TRBJ1-6	CSAPEDRGWDSPLHF	TGCAGTGCACCCGAGGACAGGGGCTGGGATTCACCCCTCCACTTT
-	-	TRBV28	TRBJ1-1	CASSLPQVMNTEAFF	TGTGCCAGCAGTTTACCCCAGGTCATGAACACTGAAGCTTTCTTT
TRBD2	-	TRBV29-1	TRBJ2-7	CSVGGGLVYEQYF	TGCAGCGTTGGTGGGGGACTAGTCTACGAGCAGTACTTC
-	many	TRBV11-2	TRBJ2-3	CASGDGIRTDTQYF	TGTGCCAGCGGGGACGGGATCCGCACAGATACGCAGTATTTT
-	many	TRBV11-1	TRBJ2-7	CASSFSPYEQYF	TGTGCCAGCAGCTTTTCGCCCTACGAGCAGTACTTC
-	-	TRBV5-1	TRBJ2-6	CASSLASGRTSGANVLTF	TGCGCCAGCAGCTTGGCCTCCGGACGGACCTCTGGGGCCAACGTCCTGACTTTC
-	-	TRBV12-3/TRBV12-4	TRBJ2-2	CASSFRGYWELFF	TGTGCCAGCAGTTTCCGGGGCTATTGGGAGCTGTTTTTT
-	-	TRBV18	TRBJ2-1	CASSPPAEDLAKQFF	TGTGCCAGCTCACCACCGGCCGAAGACCTAGCGAAGCAGTTCTTC
TRBD1	-	TRBV6-4	TRBJ2-7	CATLGQGDEQYF	TGTGCCACCCTCGGACAGGGAGACGAGCAGTACTTC
TRBD2	-	TRBV6-5	TRBJ2-3	CASSYSGLAGMTDTQYF	TGTGCCAGCAGTTACTCCGGACTAGCGGGAATGACAGATACGCAGTATTTT
TRBD2	-	TRBV7-2	TRBJ2-2	CASSITGLAGVGTGELFF	TGTGCCAGCAGTATCACCGGACTAGCGGGAGTTGGGACCGGGGAGCTGTTTTTT
TRBD2	many	TRBV7-2	TRBJ2-7	CASSDSGNPSYEQYF	TGTGCCAGCAGCGATAGCGGGAACCCCTCCTACGAGCAGTACTTC
-	few	TRBV5-5	TRBJ2-7	CASSLAQGSPYEQYF	TGTGCCAGCAGCTTGGCTCAGGGTTCTCCCTACGAGCAGTACTTC
-	-	TRBV7-2	TRBJ2-7	CASSSSTSYEQYF	TGTGCCAGCAGCTCTAGCACTAGCTACGAGCAGTACTTC
TRBD2	few	TRBV7-7	TRBJ2-2	CASSQGAGGRRIGELFF	TGTGCTAGCAGCCAAGGAGCGGGAGGTCGTCGGATCGGGGAGCTGTTTTTT
TRBD2	many	TRBV11-3	TRBJ2-5	CASSSGTSGRAGGETQYF	TGTGCCAGCAGCTCAGGGACTAGCGGGAGGGCCGGCGGAGAGACCCAGTACTTC
TRBD1	-	TRBV20-1	TRBJ2-7	CSANPGQGGYEQYF	TGCAGTGCCAATCCGGGACAGGGGGGCTACGAGCAGTACTTC
-	many	TRBV9	TRBJ1-6	CASSAPGGGSPLHF	TGTGCCAGCAGCGCCCCGGGTGGTGGTTCACCCCTCCACTTT
-	few	TRBV20-1	TRBJ1-1	CSARDPRTNTEAFF	TGCAGTGCTAGAGACCCCCGGACTAACACTGAAGCTTTCTTT
-	-	TRBV19	TRBJ1-5	CASSRGDILQPQHF	TGTGCCAGTAGTCGTGGGGACATTCTTCAGCCCCAGCATTTT
-	-	TRBV14	TRBJ2-1	CASSQVSDNYNEQFF	TGTGCCAGCAGCCAAGTCTCGGACAACTACAATGAGCAGTTCTTC
TRBD2	-	TRBV15	TRBJ2-3	CATSMASGNADTQYF	TGTGCCACCAGCATGGCTAGCGGGAATGCAGATACGCAGTATTTT
-	-	TRBV2	TRBJ2-3	CASSTGITDTQYF	TGTGCCAGCAGTACAGGGATCACAGATACGCAGTATTTT
-	once	TRBV7-9	TRBJ1-1	CASSPGIGEAFF	TGTGCCAGCAGTCCTGGGATTGGGGAAGCTTTCTTT
-	few	TRBV5-4	TRBJ2-7	CASSLAGRSEQYF	TGTGCCAGCAGCTTGGCAGGTCGCTCTGAGCAGTACTTC